One and the same sample provided the 22 T cell receptor beta chains below, sequenced in a study of regulatory T cells in long-lasting Graves disease. Construction of TCR beta libraries relied on iRepertoire HTBI primers and on Arm-PCR targeting CDR3 regions. One entry per CDR3 protein, called by TCRdb with MiXCR from the multiplex PCR reads. The sample consists of about 220,000 distinct CDR3 sequences, around a fifth of them appearing once. Time point noted: newly diagnosed GD, antithyroid drugs for less than 3 months. RNA isolated from PBMCs was used to make the TCR library. The same specimen was also included in a second study, on T cells in Graves' hyperthyroidism and ophthalmopathy.

The specimen comprised peripheral blood mononuclear cells (PBMCs), sampled at new diagnosis, from a patient treated with antithyroid drugs. The receptors here all came from a woman aged 25 to 39 with Graves disease.

This clonotype has at least ten counts. This chain joins TRBV6-1 and TRBJ2-7, with 7 bases lining up with TRBD2. The length of the CDR3 is 16 residues. With 5 bases clipped from V and 0 bases from J, the junction kept 10 bases outside the gene matches. The germline gives CDR1 MNHNS, CDR2 SASEGT. Written as DNA, the CDR3 is TGTGCCAGCAGTCCCAGTAGCGGGCGTAGCTCCTACGAGCAGTACTTC. This sequence encodes CASSPSSGRSSYEQYF.

This clonotype was found many times. V is TRBV5-5 and J is TRBJ1-1, with D possibly TRBD1 on 6 matching bases. The CDR3 runs 16 residues. Trimming removed 4 bases from V and 1 base from J, with 17 bases in between. CDR1 is SGHKS and CDR2 is YYEKEE in the germline V gene (reference sequence). The CDR3 DNA reads TGTGCCAGCAGCCCCCCTCCCCGGGGGCGGAACACTGAAGCTTTCTTT. The encoded protein is CASSPPPRGRNTEAFF. Supplemented by reference TRBV5-5 and TRBJ1-1, the full variable domain reads DAGVTQSPTHLIKTRGQQVTLRCSPISGHKSVSWYQQVLGQGPQFIFQYYEKEERGRGNFPDRFSARQFPNYSSELNVNALLLGDSALYLCASSPPPRGRNTEAFFGQGTRLTVV.

This rearrangement joins TRBV11-2 to TRBJ2-1, with no clear D. From germline, CDR1 is SGHAT and CDR2 FQNNGV. The CDR3 runs 15 residues. V was cut by 0 bases and J by 3 bases, with 9 bases left in between. The DNA for the CDR3 is TGTGCCAGCAGCTTAGAGTCCGGGTACTACAATGAGCAGTTCTTC. Its protein is CASSLESGYYNEQFF.

This clonotype has a count of ten or more. The chain links TRBV12-3 or TRBV12-4 to TRBJ1-1, with unresolved D. Trimming pared 7 bases from V and 8 bases from J, leaving 17 bases between. The CDR3 covers 13 residues. The CDR3 region has the DNA TGTGCCAGCACCCCCACAACGGTCGGAGAAGCTTTCTTT. Amino acid sequence: CASTPTTVGEAFF.

The V gene is TRBV11-2, the J gene TRBJ2-7, with D possibly being TRBD2 (5 bases). This CDR3 is built from 15 residues. The germline V gene has CDR1 SGHAT and CDR2 FQNNGV. Trimming took off 2 bases at V and 7 bases at J, with 18 bases between the two ends. The CDR3 sequence is CASSLKFMGGLEQYF. CDR3 in DNA: TGTGCCAGCAGCTTAAAGTTCATGGGCGGACTTGAGCAGTACTTC.

The rearrangement links TRBV12-3 or TRBV12-4 to TRBJ2-7; 7 bases line up with TRBD1. The CDR3 contains 13 residues. V trimming: 5 bases; J trimming: 6 bases; junction bases outside the gene matches: 7. The CDR3 region is CASSPTGFGEQYF. The DNA for the CDR3 is TGTGCCAGCAGTCCGACAGGGTTCGGCGAGCAGTACTTC.

At least ten counts were recorded for this clonotype. CDR3 DNA: TGTGCCAGCAGCGGACCTCTGAGAGGGGCTGAAGCTTTCTTT. It specifies CASSGPLRGAEAFF. The genes are TRBV3-1 and TRBJ1-1, with D maybe TRBD1 (5 bases). Germline lookup yields CDR1 LGHDT and CDR2 YNNKEL (reference sequence). The V end was cut by 5 bases, the J end by 6 bases, with 16 bases between. The CDR3 totals 14 residues.

This clonotype came up many times. The CDR3 loop reads CASSLMGRGNTEAFF. In DNA, the CDR3 is TGTGCCAGCAGCTTAATGGGGCGGGGGAACACTGAAGCTTTCTTT. This chain uses TRBV7-3 with TRBJ1-1; possibly TRBD1 for D (5 bases). CDR1 SGHTA and CDR2 FQGTGA come from the germline V gene. The CDR3 is made up of 15 amino acids. Trimming left V 1 base short and J 1 base short, with 10 bases between.

This clonotype has ten or more counts. Here the CDR3 DNA reads TGTGCCAGCAGCTCTCCTTACCAAGACGGGGACACTGAAGCTTTCTTT. This translates into CASSSPYQDGDTEAFF. The V and J genes are TRBV11-2 and TRBJ1-1; D gene ambiguous. V lost 4 bases and J lost 3, with 18 bases in between. This CDR3 has 16 residues. CDR1 SGHAT and CDR2 FQNNGV come from the germline V gene.

The table lists this clonotype with many counts. The V gene is TRBV27, the J gene TRBJ1-5, with a tentative D call TRBD1 (5 bases). The CDR3 has 20 amino acids. V gave up 5 bases and J gave up 4 bases, with 30 bases separating them. CDR1 and CDR2 from the germline V gene are MNHEY and SMNVEV (reference sequence). CDR3 DNA sequence: TGTGCCAGCAGTCCATACCTAGCAGGGTTCCCCCTAAAGGCAAATCAGCCCCAGCATTTT. This translates into CASSPYLAGFPLKANQPQHF.

This rearrangement joins TRBV5-1 to TRBJ1-1; D unresolved. The CDR3 consists of 14 residues. V was trimmed by 2 bases and J by 4 bases, leaving 12 bases between them. CDR1 SGHRS and CDR2 YFSETQ come from the germline V gene. The CDR3 is CASSLVVSGTEAFF. In nucleotides, the CDR3 is TGCGCCAGCAGCTTAGTGGTCTCGGGCACTGAAGCTTTCTTT. Looking up the rest from reference TRBV5-1 and TRBJ1-1 gives the full variable domain: KAGVTQTPRYLIKTRGQQVTLSCSPISGHRSVSWYQQTPGQGLQFLFEYFSETQRNKGNFPGRFSGRQFSNSRSEMNVSTLELGDSALYLCASSLVVSGTEAFFGQGTRLTVV.

The V call is TRBV28, the J call TRBJ2-4, with TRBD1 as a possible D gene (6 bases). Germline loops: CDR1 MDHEN, CDR2 SYDVKM. CDR3 size: 13 residues. The V end lost 6 bases, the J end lost 4 bases, and 10 bases lay between the germline ends. In DNA, the CDR3 is TGTGCCAGCAGGCAAACAGGGAAAAACATTCAGTACTTC. Translation gives CASRQTGKNIQYF.

The genes are TRBV25-1 and TRBJ2-1, with D uncertain. Germline V gene sequence: CDR1 MGHDK, CDR2 SYGVNS. V was trimmed by 5 bases and J by 6 bases, leaving 17 bases between them. The CDR3 is 15 amino acids. CDR3 amino acids: CASSRINVESNEQFF. The CDR3 DNA reads as TGTGCCAGCAGTCGAATCAATGTGGAGAGCAATGAGCAGTTCTTC.

This clonotype was seen at least ten times. V and J are TRBV2 and TRBJ2-3; D ambiguous. The CDR3 is 15 amino acids. The ends were cut back, 7 bases at V and 1 base at J, with 15 bases in the middle. The germline V gene has CDR1 SNHLY and CDR2 FYNNEI. The CDR3 reads CASTPLEMGTDTQYF. DNA of the CDR3: TGTGCCAGCACCCCTCTAGAGATGGGCACAGATACGCAGTATTTT.

This chain connects TRBV12-3 or TRBV12-4 to TRBJ2-1; 11 positions agree with TRBD2. There are 19 residues in the CDR3. Trimming removed 2 bases from V and 0 bases from J; junction bases left unmatched: 9. CDR3 sequence (DNA): TGTGCCAGCAGTTTAACTCCGGGACTAGCGGTGAGCTCCTACAATGAGCAGTTCTTC. This gives the protein CASSLTPGLAVSSYNEQFF.

V and J are TRBV7-2 and TRBJ1-6; D might be TRBD1 (5 bases). The length of the CDR3 is 14 residues. The ends were cut back, 1 base at V and 9 bases at J, with 10 bases in the middle. Per the germline V gene, CDR1 is SGHTA and CDR2 is FQGNSA. CDR3 amino acids: CASSLGGGGSPLHF. The CDR3 bases are TGTGCCAGCAGCTTAGGGGGGGGGGGTTCACCCCTCCACTTT.

The table lists this clonotype with many counts. This chain uses TRBV6-1 with TRBJ2-7; TRBD2 aligns across 9 bases. V lost 6 bases to trimming and J lost 5 bases; unmatched junction nucleotides: 8. CDR3 length: 14 residues. CDR1 is MNHNS and CDR2 is SASEGT in the germline V gene. CDR3 bases: TGTGCCAGCAGGTTAGCGGGAGAAGCCAACGAGCAGTACTTC. Encoded protein: CASRLAGEANEQYF.

This clonotype was picked up a small number of times. The chain recombines TRBV6-1 with TRBJ1-1, with a weak D call TRBD1 (6 bases). The V end was cut by 6 bases, the J end by 1 base, with 15 bases between. In germline, CDR1 is MNHNS, CDR2 SASEGT. This CDR3 spans 15 amino acids. For the CDR3, the DNA is TGTGCCAGCAGCGCAGACAGGTGGGGGAACACTGAAGCTTTCTTT. Translated, it gives CASSADRWGNTEAFF.

This clonotype was observed many times. The CDR3 bases are TGTGCCAGCAGCCGGGGCCGCGGCACAGATACGCAGTATTTT. It specifies CASSRGRGTDTQYF. This chain links TRBV11-2 with TRBJ2-3; D may match TRBD1 or TRBD2 (5 bases each). Between the trimmed V and J ends, which lost 5 bases and 1 base, there was a span of 10 bases. The CDR3 spans 14 residues. The germline gives CDR1 SGHAT, CDR2 FQNNGV.

This clonotype was observed at least ten times. This CDR3 reads CASSGHTDTQYF. DNA for the CDR3: TGTGCCAGCAGTGGGCACACAGATACGCAGTATTTT. The V call is TRBV27, the J call TRBJ2-3; D not resolved. Looked up from germline, CDR1 is MNHEY and CDR2 is SMNVEV (reference sequence). Trimming shortened V by 5 bases and J by 2 bases, and 5 bases separated the two germline ends. This CDR3 comprises 12 residues.

This clonotype was counted at least ten times. The rearrangement uses TRBV12-5 and TRBJ2-1, with D possibly being TRBD2 (6 bases). This CDR3 region has 16 residues. Germline V gene data show CDR1 as LGHNT and CDR2 as FRNRAP. The V end was cut by 0 bases, the J end by 8 bases, with 17 bases between. The CDR3 nucleotides read TGTGCTAGTGGTTTGGTACGCAGGGCAGGCGGGGATGAGCAGTTCTTC. Amino acid sequence: CASGLVRRAGGDEQFF.

The chain joins TRBV28 to TRBJ2-7; D unclear. CDR1 and CDR2 (germline): MDHEN, SYDVKM. The CDR3 is made up of 13 amino acids. V was clipped by 6 bases and J by 4 bases, with 13 bases between them. CDR3: CASRRSGGYEQYF. As DNA, the CDR3 is TGTGCCAGCAGGCGGTCGGGTGGGTACGAGCAGTACTTC.